These 9 T cell receptor beta chains came from one sample sequenced in a study of PD-1 blockade in classical Hodgkin lymphoma. Documented time point: newly diagnosed, previously untreated cHL patient sample. Magnetic depletion of unwanted cells isolated CD4+ T cells from thawed PBMCs. The method was immunoSEQ multiplex PCR; TCRdb's version includes in-frame clones alone and lacks a portion of them. The top ten clones hold roughly 1.2% of a sample with about 32,000 clones, about 87% of them seen once. What was sequenced was CD4+ T cells from blood. Every receptor here comes from a human donor with classical Hodgkin lymphoma.

This clone appeared a single time. The chain combines TRBV29-1 with TRBJ2-7; a possible D gene is TRBD2 (7 bases). This CDR3 has 13 residues. The V gene's germline CDR1 is SQVTM and CDR2 ANQGSEA. V lost 6 bases and J 7 bases, leaving 19 bases between the germline ends. The CDR3 coding sequence is TGCAGCGTCTTTGGACAGATGGGGGGGGAGCAGTACTTC. The encoded protein is CSVFGQMGGEQYF.

The V gene is TRBV19, the J gene TRBJ1-5; no reliable D call. Germline V gives CDR1 LNHDA, CDR2 SQIVND (reference sequence). This CDR3 is built from 15 residues. V was clipped by 2 bases and J by 3 bases, with 11 bases between them. CDR3 region: CASSIRGALNQPQHF. CDR3 nucleotide sequence: TGTGCCAGTAGTATAAGAGGCGCGCTCAATCAGCCCCAGCATTTT.

DNA for the CDR3: TGTGCCAGCAGCTCCAGACCCACTCAGCCCCAGCATTTT. Translating gives CASSSRPTQPQHF. This chain links TRBV5-4 with TRBJ1-5; D gene unclear. V dropped 3 bases and J dropped 6 bases, with 10 bases sitting between them. The CDR3 is made up of 13 amino acids. Germline CDR1 and CDR2: SGHNT and YYREEE (reference sequence).

The V and J genes are TRBV5-6 and TRBJ2-5, with TRBD1 identical over 9 bases. Germline V CDR1 and CDR2: SGHDT, YYEEEE. Trimming took 0 bases from V and 5 from J; bases not matched to a gene: 2. The CDR3 contains 14 residues. The CDR3 protein is CASSLGDRDETQYF. The CDR3 nucleotides read TGTGCCAGCAGCTTGGGGGACAGGGATGAGACCCAGTACTTC.

This sequence joins TRBV11-2 and TRBJ2-1, with 10 positions matching TRBD1. In germline, CDR1 is SGHAT, CDR2 FQNNGV. This CDR3 comprises 15 residues. Trimming took 2 bases from V and 9 from J; bases not matched to a gene: 7. The CDR3 nucleotides read TGTGCCAGCAGCTTATTCCGGGACAGGGGAGGTGAGCAGTTCTTC. Its translation: CASSLFRDRGGEQFF. Combining the CDR3 with reference TRBV11-2 and TRBJ2-1 gives the whole variable domain EAGVAQSPRYKIIEKRQSVAFWCNPISGHATLYWYQQILGQGPKLLIQFQNNGVVDDSQLPKDRFSAERLKGVDSTLKIQPAKLEDSAVYLCASSLFRDRGGEQFFGPGTRLTVL.

The chain couples TRBV5-4 to TRBJ2-3, with 7 bases aligning to TRBD1. There are 15 residues in the CDR3. The J segment lost 5 bases and the V segment lost 3 bases, leaving 9 bases of the junction unmatched. Looked up from germline, CDR1 is SGHNT and CDR2 is YYREEE (reference sequence). The CDR3 region is CASSSMTGLGDTQYF. The CDR3 nucleotides are TGTGCCAGCAGCTCGATGACAGGGCTTGGAGATACGCAGTATTTT. Using reference TRBV5-4 and TRBJ2-3 for the parts outside the CDR3, the full variable domain is ETGVTQSPTHLIKTRGQQVTLRCSSQSGHNTVSWYQQALGQGPQFIFQYYREEENGRGNFPPRFSGLQFPNYSSELNVNALELDDSALYLCASSSMTGLGDTQYFGPGTRLTVL.

On this clone: One junction end disagrees with the germline gene, perhaps due to a read error. CDR3: CASSFLGQGGNPGELFF. The CDR3 DNA sequence: TGTGCCAGCAGTTTTCTCGGACAGGGAGGGAACCCCGGGGAGCTGTTTTTT. The chain is built from TRBV7-9 and TRBJ2-2, with D perhaps matching TRBD1 (8 bases). Germline assignment: CDR1 SEHNR and CDR2 FQNEAQ (reference sequence). This CDR3 is built from 17 residues.

The V call is TRBV6-4, the J call TRBJ2-1; 12 bases are shared with TRBD2. This CDR3 comprises 15 residues. Germline V lookup: CDR1 MRHNA, CDR2 SNTAGT. Trimming took 4 bases from V and 7 from J; bases not matched to a gene: 5. The CDR3, as DNA: TGTGCCAGCAGTGCGGTCGGACTAGCGGGAAATGAGCAGTTCTTC. It encodes CASSAVGLAGNEQFF.

The chain links TRBV28 to TRBJ1-2, with D hard to call. Trimming took 6 bases from V and 2 from J, leaving 10 bases between them. This CDR3 has 13 amino acids. Looked up from germline, CDR1 is MDHEN and CDR2 is SYDVKM. The CDR3 coding sequence is TGTGCCAGCAGCTCGGACGGGAACTATGGCTACACCTTC. Protein sequence: CASSSDGNYGYTF.